This T cell receptor (beta chain) was recorded in a study of blood T cell repertoires in COVID-19 (dated by TCRdb to the early 2020s). Broadly, across the study: The collaborator samples originated in the United States, Italy and Spain and spanned the acute and convalescent phases of COVID-19. Deeply sampled blood TCRbeta repertoires from subjects exposed to, actively infected with, or recovered from COVID-19 were included in the dataset. The prospective study material was composed of cDNA or gDNA derived from T cells, B-cell-depleted T cells, or PBMCs. Nearly every sample came with metadata listing a de-identified subject ID, COVID-19 status, age in years and sex. The repertoires were released in a freely available public database meant as a resource for research on the immune response to SARS-CoV-2. Where HLA class I and class II types were available, the types were taken from metadata supplied by the sample provider, not from assay-based typing. Samples were obtained from the ongoing ImmuneRACE study (first 160 participants) and from 1,200 or so subjects provided by 6 global collaborators. Beyond this particular receptor, the publication reports: The amount of clinical and demographic metadata varied by source and participant and was provided uncurated.

The collaborating institutions used their own protocols to collect whole blood in K2EDTA tubes. Collaborator samples were shipped for TCRbeta analysis as frozen whole blood, isolated PBMCs, or DNA extracted from either sample type. Worth noting for this clone: Its antigen has not been determined. One base away there is no much larger clone; base qualities are not given.

From a lookup of the germline V gene, CDR1 and CDR2 are MDHEN and SYDVKM. The junction carries 13 bases between V and J, which are trimmed by 3 bases and 7 bases respectively. The CDR3 sequence holds 14 residues, the cysteine and phenylalanine included. Only the CDR3 DNA stays, 42 bases, in frame from base 1. TCRbeta CDR3 regions were amplified from genomic DNA using the immunoSEQ Assay, a bias-controlled multiplex PCR. In the paper's pipeline: Within the assay, amplification of reference gene primers was used to estimate how many nucleated cells each sample contained. Sequence reads were collapsed and filtered to measure the absolute abundance of every unique TCRbeta CDR3 rearrangement. For each sample, productive Simpson clonality was calculated as the square root of Simpson's diversity index across productive rearrangements. Here the immuneACCESS table is served through TCRdb, limited to in-frame sequences with V and J called. Missing clones are a known gap in these copies; in checked studies unresolved V genes cover under half, and the rest lacks a known reason. From that table come the V and J calls and clone size; the DNA was used to work out D and trimming. The sample includes about 81,000 clones, with roughly four fifths observed a single time. The leading ten clones occupy about 10% of the sample.

This TCR came from a man aged 60 to 75 with acute or convalescent COVID-19. The specimen was peripheral blood. This chain is built from TRBV28 and TRBJ1-5; D gene: possibly TRBD1, on 5 matching bases. The CDR3 region: CASSLYRGFQPQHF. The DNA sequence follows: TGTGCCAGCAGTTTGTACCGGGGGTTCCAGCCCCAGCATTTT.